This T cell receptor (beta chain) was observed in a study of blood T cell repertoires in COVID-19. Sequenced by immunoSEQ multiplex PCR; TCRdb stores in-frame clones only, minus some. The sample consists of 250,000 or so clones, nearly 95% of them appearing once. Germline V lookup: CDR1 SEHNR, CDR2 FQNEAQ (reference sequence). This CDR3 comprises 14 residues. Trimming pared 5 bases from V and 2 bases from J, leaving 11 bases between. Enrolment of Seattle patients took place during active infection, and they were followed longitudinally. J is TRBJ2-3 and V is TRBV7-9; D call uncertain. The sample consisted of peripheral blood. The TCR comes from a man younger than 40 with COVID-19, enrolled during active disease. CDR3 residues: CASSPSEFTDTQYF. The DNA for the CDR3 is TGTGCCAGCAGCCCGAGCGAATTCACAGATACGCAGTATTTT. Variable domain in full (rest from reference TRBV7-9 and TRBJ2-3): DTGVSQNPRHKITKRGQNVTFRCDPISEHNRLYWYRQTLGQGPEFLTYFQNEAQLEKSRLLSDRFSAERPKGSFSTLEIQRTEQGDSAMYLCASSPSEFTDTQYFGPGTRLTVL.